These T cell receptor beta chains were read from a single sample in a study of sequential checkpoint blockade in melanoma. Assay: immunoSEQ multiplex PCR; the TCRdb copy retains only in-frame clones and omits some. The sample consists of over 15,000 clones, about 69% of them appearing once. Sample: CD8+ T cells sorted from blood (inferred from file names), taken from a patient given nivolumab and ipilimumab in sequence. The receptors shown here come from a human donor with melanoma. Both conserved end residues are part of each CDR3.

j_call v_call cdr3_aa
TRBJ2-1 TRBV6-6 CASLRRDEQFF
TRBJ2-3 TRBV6-5 CASSYFAGDTQYF
TRBJ2-7 TRBV19 CASSISTTYEQYF
TRBJ1-6 TRBV30 CAWRPGGISSYNSPLHF
TRBJ2-2 TRBV27 CASRRGNTGELFF
TRBJ1-1 TRBV27 CASSAQGATEAFF
TRBJ2-5 TRBV15 CATSGDRGETQYF
TRBJ2-4 TRBV11-2 CASSLEDRVGIQYF
TRBJ2-1 TRBV5-1 CASSFSGAYNEQFF
TRBJ1-5 TRBV7-9 CASSLARGPNQPQHF
TRBJ1-2 TRBV25-1 CASSAVRDTYGYTF
TRBJ1-5 TRBV7-8 CASSLAPNQPQHF
TRBJ1-1 TRBV11-3 CASSLGIQGADTEAFF
TRBJ2-1 TRBV11-2 CASSPPGDEQFF
TRBJ2-1 TRBV6-5 CASSYPLQPGGIEQFF
TRBJ2-3 TRBV4-3 CASSQGTGVTDTQYF
TRBJ2-1 TRBV10-3 CAVATSSGRSYEQFF
TRBJ2-5 TRBV6-6 CASRGVQETQYF
TRBJ1-1 TRBV28 CASSDRVSTMNTEAFF
TRBJ2-1 TRBV5-1 CASSPTGNEQFF
TRBJ1-2 TRBV6-4 CASSETGDSYGYTF
TRBJ1-1 TRBV19 CASSIQGHTEAFF
TRBJ1-1 TRBV7-2 CASSLPRDSLNTEAFF
TRBJ1-3 TRBV28 CASSADRGLSYSGNTIYF
TRBJ2-7 TRBV9 CASSVLGQGHEQYF
TRBJ1-5 TRBV28 CASSLFTGGLDQPQHF
TRBJ2-1 TRBV7-6 CASSPGLAGDWAEQFF
TRBJ2-7 TRBV30 CAWSGAGSYEQYF
TRBJ2-3 TRBV10-3 CAISSSTPSPGGDTQYF
TRBJ1-1 TRBV7-9 CASSLYLNTEAFF